These 3 T cell receptor beta chains were sequenced from one sample in a study of blood T cell repertoires in COVID-19. Using immunoSEQ multiplex PCR, the repertoire was profiled, and TCRdb retains in-frame clones only, with some absent. The table lists around 15,000 clones, roughly four fifths of them singletons, with about 26% in the top ten. The source material was peripheral blood. The receptors were sampled from a woman in her 70s with active COVID-19.

The rearrangement joins TRBV5-1 to TRBJ2-3, with D perhaps TRBD2 (6 bases). Deletions cut 2 bases from V and 3 bases from J, with 10 bases between. Looked up from germline, CDR1 is SGHRS and CDR2 is YFSETQ. CDR3 length equals 14 residues. The chain's CDR3 is CASSLPSVTDTQYF. CDR3 DNA sequence: TGCGCCAGCAGCTTACCTAGCGTTACAGATACGCAGTATTTT. Full variable domain (outside the CDR3, taken from reference TRBV5-1 and TRBJ2-3): KAGVTQTPRYLIKTRGQQVTLSCSPISGHRSVSWYQQTPGQGLQFLFEYFSETQRNKGNFPGRFSGRQFSNSRSEMNVSTLELGDSALYLCASSLPSVTDTQYFGPGTRLTVL.

This chain joins TRBV6-6 and TRBJ2-5; 7 nucleotides align to TRBD2. V gave up 2 bases and J gave up 3 bases; unmatched junction bases: 0. CDR1 MNHNY and CDR2 SVGAGI come from the germline V gene (reference sequence). CDR3 length: 13 amino acids. CDR3 sequence (DNA): TGTGCCAGCAGTTACCGGGGGGAAGAGACCCAGTACTTC. Protein product: CASSYRGEETQYF.

The chain uses TRBV5-4 and TRBJ1-6, with D perhaps TRBD1 (6 bases). V lost 4 bases and J 12 bases, leaving 20 bases between the germline ends. The length of the CDR3 is 15 residues. Germline CDR1 SGHNT, CDR2 YYREEE (reference sequence). This chain's CDR3 is CASSEQGLITRPLHF. The CDR3 nucleotides are TGTGCCAGCAGCGAACAGGGTCTTATTACGAGACCCCTCCACTTT.